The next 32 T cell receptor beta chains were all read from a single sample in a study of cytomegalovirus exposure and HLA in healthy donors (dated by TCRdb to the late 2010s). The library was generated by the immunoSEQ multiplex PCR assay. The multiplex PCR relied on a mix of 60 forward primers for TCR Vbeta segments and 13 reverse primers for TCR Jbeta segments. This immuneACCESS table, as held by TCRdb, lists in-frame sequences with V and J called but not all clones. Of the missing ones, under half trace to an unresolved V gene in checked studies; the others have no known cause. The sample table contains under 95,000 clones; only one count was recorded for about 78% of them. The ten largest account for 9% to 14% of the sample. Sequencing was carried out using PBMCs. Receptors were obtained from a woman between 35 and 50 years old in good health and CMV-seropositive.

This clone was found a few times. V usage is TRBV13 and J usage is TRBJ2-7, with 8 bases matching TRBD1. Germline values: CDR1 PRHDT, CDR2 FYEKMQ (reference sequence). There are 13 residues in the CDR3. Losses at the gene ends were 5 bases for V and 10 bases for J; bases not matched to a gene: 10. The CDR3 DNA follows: TGTGCCAGCAGCGAGACCCGGGACAGGCCACAGTACTTC. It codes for CASSETRDRPQYF.

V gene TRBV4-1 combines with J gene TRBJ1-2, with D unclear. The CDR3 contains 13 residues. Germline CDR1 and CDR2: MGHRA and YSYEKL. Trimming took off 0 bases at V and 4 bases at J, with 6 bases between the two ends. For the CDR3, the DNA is TGCGCCAGCAGCCAAGATAAGAGCTATGGCTACACCTTC. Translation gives CASSQDKSYGYTF.

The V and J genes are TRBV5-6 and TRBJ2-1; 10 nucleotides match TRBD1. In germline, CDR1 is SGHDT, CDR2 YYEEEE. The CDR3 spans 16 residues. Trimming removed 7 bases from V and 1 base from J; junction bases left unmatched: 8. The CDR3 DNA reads TGTGCCAGCTTGGACCTGGGACAGGGGTCCTACAATGAGCAGTTCTTC. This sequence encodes CASLDLGQGSYNEQFF.

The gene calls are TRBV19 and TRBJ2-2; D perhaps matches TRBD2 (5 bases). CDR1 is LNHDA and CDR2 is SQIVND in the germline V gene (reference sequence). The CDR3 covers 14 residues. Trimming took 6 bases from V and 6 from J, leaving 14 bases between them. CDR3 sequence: CASSRRGIPGELFF. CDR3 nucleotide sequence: TGTGCCAGTAGCCGCCGGGGAATCCCCGGGGAGCTGTTTTTT.

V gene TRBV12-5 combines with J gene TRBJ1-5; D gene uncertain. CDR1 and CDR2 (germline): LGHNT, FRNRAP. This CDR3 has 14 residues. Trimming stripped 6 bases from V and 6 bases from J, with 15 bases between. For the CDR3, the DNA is TGTGCTAGTGGGTCCGGTTTCAGCGGTCAGCCCCAGCATTTT. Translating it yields CASGSGFSGQPQHF.

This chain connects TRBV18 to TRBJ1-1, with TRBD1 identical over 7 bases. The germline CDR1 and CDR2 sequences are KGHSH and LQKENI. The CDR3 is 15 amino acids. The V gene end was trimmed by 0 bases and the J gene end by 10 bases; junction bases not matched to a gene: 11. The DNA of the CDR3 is TGTGCCAGCTCACCACCGCACCAGGGGGTTGGAGTAGCTTTCTTT. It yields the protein CASSPPHQGVGVAFF.

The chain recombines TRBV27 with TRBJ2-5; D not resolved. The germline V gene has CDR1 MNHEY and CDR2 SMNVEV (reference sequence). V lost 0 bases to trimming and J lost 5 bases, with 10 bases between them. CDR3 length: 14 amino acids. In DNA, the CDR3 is TGTGCCAGCAGTTTATCCTCGCAGTGGGAGACCCAGTACTTC. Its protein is CASSLSSQWETQYF.

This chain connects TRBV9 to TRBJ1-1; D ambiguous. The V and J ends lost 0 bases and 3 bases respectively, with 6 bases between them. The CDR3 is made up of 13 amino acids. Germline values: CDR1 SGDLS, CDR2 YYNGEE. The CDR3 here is CASSVVGDTEAFF. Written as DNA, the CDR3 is TGTGCCAGCAGCGTAGTCGGGGACACTGAAGCTTTCTTT.

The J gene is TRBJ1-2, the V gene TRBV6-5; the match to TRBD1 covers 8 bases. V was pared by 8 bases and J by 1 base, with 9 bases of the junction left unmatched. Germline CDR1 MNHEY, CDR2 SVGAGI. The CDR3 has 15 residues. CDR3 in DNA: TGTGCCAGCGCTACCTCAGGGGGCCTTAACTATGGCTACACCTTC. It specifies CASATSGGLNYGYTF.

This chain's CDR3 is CASTKAGVAYEQYF. The CDR3 region has the DNA TGTGCCAGCACCAAAGCGGGGGTGGCCTACGAGCAGTACTTC. This chain connects TRBV6-6 to TRBJ2-7; 8 bases align to TRBD2. Germline trimming cut 7 bases from V and 2 bases from J; bases unmatched to any gene: 7. Looked up from germline, CDR1 is MNHNY and CDR2 is SVGAGI (reference sequence). This CDR3 region has 14 residues.

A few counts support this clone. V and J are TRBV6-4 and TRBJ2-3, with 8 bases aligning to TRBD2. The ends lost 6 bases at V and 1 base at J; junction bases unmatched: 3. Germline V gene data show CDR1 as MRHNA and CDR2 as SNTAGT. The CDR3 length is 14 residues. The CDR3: CASSPGGGTDTQYF. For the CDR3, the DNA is TGTGCCAGCAGCCCCGGGGGGGGCACAGATACGCAGTATTTT.

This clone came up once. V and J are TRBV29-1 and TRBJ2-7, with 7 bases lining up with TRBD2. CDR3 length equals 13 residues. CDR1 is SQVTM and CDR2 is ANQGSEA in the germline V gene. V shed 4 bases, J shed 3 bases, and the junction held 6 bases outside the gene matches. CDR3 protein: CSVGFSSGYEQYF. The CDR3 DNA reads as TGCAGCGTTGGATTCTCTAGCGGCTACGAGCAGTACTTC.

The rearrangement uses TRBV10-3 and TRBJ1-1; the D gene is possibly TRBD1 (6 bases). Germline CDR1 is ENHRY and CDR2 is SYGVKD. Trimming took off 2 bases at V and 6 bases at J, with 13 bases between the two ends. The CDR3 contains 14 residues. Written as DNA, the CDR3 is TGTGCCATCAGTGAGGCTGGGGGCATTCCTGAAGCTTTCTTT. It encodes CAISEAGGIPEAFF.

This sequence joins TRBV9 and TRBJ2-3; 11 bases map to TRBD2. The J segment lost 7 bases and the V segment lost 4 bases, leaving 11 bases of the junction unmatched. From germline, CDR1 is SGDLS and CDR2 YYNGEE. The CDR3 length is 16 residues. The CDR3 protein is CASSPVSGGAVNTQYF. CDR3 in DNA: TGTGCCAGCAGCCCCGTTAGCGGGGGGGCCGTAAATACGCAGTATTTT.

CDR3: CASSVGVGGSPLHF. CDR3 nucleotide sequence: TGTGCCAGCAGCGTAGGGGTGGGGGGTTCACCCCTCCACTTT. The genes are TRBV9 and TRBJ1-6, with TRBD1 as a possible D gene (5 bases). CDR1 is SGDLS and CDR2 is YYNGEE in the germline V gene. V shed 0 bases and J shed 9 bases, with 10 bases lying between them. CDR3 length: 14 residues.

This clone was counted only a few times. The DNA of the CDR3 is TGTGCCAGCAGTCCTAGACAGGGCTCTGAAGCTTTCTTT. Amino acid sequence: CASSPRQGSEAFF. This chain uses TRBV27 with TRBJ1-1, with 7 positions matching TRBD1. CDR1 is MNHEY, CDR2 SMNVEV, per germline (reference sequence). This CDR3 spans 13 amino acids. After removal of 5 bases from V and 6 bases from J, the junction contained 6 bases not matched to a gene.

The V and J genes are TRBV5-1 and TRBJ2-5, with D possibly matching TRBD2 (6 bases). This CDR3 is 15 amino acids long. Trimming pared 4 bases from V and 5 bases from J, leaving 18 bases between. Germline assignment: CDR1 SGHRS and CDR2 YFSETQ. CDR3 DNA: TGCGCCAGCAGCCGGGACGGCTCGGGGGTGGAGACCCAGTACTTC. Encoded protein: CASSRDGSGVETQYF.

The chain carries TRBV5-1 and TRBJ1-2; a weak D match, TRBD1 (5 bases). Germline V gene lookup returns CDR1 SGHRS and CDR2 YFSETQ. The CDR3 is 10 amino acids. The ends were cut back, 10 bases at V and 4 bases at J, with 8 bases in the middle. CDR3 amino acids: CAGALYGYTF. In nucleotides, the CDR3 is TGCGCCGGGGCCCTCTATGGCTACACCTTC.

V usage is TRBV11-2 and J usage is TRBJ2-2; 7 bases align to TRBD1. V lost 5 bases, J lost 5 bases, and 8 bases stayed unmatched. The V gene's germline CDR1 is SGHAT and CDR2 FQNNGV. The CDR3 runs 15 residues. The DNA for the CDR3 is TGTGCCAGCAGCCTTGTTTCAGGGGGTACCGGGGAGCTGTTTTTT. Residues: CASSLVSGGTGELFF.

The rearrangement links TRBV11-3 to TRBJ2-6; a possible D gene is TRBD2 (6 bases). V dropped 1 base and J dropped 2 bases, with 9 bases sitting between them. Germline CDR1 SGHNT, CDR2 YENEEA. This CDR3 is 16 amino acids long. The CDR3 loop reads CASSLGRGTGANVLTF. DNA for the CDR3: TGTGCCAGCAGCTTAGGACGGGGGACTGGGGCCAACGTCCTGACTTTC.

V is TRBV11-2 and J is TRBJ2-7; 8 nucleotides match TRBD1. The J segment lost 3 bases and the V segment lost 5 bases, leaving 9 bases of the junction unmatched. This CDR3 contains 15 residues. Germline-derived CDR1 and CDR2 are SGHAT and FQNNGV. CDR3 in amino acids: CASSDPRTGIYEQYF. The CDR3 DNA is TGTGCCAGCAGCGACCCCAGGACAGGGATCTACGAGCAGTACTTC. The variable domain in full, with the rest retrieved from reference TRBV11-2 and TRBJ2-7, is EAGVAQSPRYKIIEKRQSVAFWCNPISGHATLYWYQQILGQGPKLLIQFQNNGVVDDSQLPKDRFSAERLKGVDSTLKIQPAKLEDSAVYLCASSDPRTGIYEQYFGPGTRLTVT.

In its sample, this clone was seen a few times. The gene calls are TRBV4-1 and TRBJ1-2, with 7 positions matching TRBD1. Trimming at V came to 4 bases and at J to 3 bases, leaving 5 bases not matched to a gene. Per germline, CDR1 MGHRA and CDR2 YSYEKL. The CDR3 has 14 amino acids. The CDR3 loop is CASSPPGQYYGYTF. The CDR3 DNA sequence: TGCGCCAGCAGCCCACCGGGACAGTACTATGGCTACACCTTC.

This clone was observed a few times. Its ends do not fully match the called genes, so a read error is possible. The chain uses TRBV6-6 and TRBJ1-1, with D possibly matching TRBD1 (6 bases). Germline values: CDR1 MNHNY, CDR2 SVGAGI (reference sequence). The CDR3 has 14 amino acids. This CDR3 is CACRQVEMNTEAFF. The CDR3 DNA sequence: TGTGCCTGCAGACAGGTGGAAATGAACACTGAAGCTTTCTTT.

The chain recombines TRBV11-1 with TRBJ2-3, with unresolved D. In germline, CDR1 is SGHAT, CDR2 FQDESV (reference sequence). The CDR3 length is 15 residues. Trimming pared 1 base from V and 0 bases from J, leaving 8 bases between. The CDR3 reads CASSLGSPSTDTQYF. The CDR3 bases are TGTGCCAGCAGCTTAGGCAGTCCTAGCACAGATACGCAGTATTTT.

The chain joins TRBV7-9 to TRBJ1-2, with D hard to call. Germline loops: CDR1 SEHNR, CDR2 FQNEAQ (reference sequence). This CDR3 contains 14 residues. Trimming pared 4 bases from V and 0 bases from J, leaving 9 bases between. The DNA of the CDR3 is TGTGCCAGCAGCTCCCCCCAGACTAACTATGGCTACACCTTC. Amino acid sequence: CASSSPQTNYGYTF. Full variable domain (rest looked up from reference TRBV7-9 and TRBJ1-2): DTGVSQNPRHKITKRGQNVTFRCDPISEHNRLYWYRQTLGQGPEFLTYFQNEAQLEKSRLLSDRFSAERPKGSFSTLEIQRTEQGDSAMYLCASSSPQTNYGYTFGSGTRLTVV.

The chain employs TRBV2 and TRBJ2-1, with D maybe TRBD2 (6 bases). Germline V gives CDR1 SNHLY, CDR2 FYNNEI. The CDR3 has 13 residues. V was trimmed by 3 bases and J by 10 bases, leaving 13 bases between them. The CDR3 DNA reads TGTGCCAGCAGTGAGGGAGGTCGTCCGGAGCAGTTCTTC. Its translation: CASSEGGRPEQFF.

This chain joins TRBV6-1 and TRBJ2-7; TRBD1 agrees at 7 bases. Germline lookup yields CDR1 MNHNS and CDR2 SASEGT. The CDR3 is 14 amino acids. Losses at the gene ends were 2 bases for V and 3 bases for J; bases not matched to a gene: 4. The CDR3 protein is CASSEMGQLYEQYF. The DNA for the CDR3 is TGTGCCAGCAGTGAAATGGGACAGCTCTACGAGCAGTACTTC.

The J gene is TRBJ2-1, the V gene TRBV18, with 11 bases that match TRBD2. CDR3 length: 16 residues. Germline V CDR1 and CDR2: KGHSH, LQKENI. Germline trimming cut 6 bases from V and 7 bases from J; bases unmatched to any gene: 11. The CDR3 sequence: CASSSNGASGGNEQFF. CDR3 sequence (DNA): TGTGCCAGCTCCAGTAACGGGGCTAGCGGGGGGAATGAGCAGTTCTTC. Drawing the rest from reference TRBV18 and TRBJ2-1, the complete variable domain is NAGVMQNPRHLVRRRGQEARLRCSPMKGHSHVYWYRQLPEEGLKFMVYLQKENIIDESGMPKERFSAEFPKEGPSILRIQQVVRGDSAAYFCASSSNGASGGNEQFFGPGTRLTVL.

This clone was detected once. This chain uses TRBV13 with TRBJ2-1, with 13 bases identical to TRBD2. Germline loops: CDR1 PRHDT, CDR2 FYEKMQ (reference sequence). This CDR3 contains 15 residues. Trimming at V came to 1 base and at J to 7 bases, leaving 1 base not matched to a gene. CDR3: CASSLEGLAGNEQFF. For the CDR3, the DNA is TGTGCCAGCAGCTTAGAGGGACTAGCGGGAAATGAGCAGTTCTTC.

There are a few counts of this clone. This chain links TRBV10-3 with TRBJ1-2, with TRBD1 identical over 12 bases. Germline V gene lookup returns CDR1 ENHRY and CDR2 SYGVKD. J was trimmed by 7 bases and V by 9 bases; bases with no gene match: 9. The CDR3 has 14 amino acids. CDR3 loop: CAIMTRDRGPGYTF. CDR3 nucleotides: TGTGCCATTATGACCCGGGACAGGGGGCCTGGCTACACCTTC.

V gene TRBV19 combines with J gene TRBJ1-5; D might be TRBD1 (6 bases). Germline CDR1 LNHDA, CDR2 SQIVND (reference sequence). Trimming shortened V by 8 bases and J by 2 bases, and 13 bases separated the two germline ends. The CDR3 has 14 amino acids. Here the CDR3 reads CASAPGGRNQPQHF. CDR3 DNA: TGTGCCAGTGCCCCCGGGGGGCGCAATCAGCCCCAGCATTTT.

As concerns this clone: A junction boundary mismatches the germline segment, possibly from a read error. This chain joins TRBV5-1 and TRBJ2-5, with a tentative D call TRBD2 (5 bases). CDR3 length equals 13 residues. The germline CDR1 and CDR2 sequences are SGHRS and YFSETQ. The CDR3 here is CASSLAGGETQYF. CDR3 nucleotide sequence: TGCGCCAGCAGTTTGGCGGGCGGGGAGACCCAGTACTTC.